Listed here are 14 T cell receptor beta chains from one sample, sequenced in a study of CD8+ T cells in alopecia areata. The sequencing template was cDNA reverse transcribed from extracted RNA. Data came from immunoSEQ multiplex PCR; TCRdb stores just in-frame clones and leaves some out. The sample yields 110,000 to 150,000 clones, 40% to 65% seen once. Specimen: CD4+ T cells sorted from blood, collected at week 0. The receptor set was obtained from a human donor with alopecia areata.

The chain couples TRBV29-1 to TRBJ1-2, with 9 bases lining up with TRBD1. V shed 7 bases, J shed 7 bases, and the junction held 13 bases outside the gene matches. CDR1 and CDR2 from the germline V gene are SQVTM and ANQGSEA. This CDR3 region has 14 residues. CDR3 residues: CSARPGQGFSGYTF. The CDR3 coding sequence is TGCAGCGCCCGTCCGGGACAGGGTTTCTCTGGCTACACCTTC.

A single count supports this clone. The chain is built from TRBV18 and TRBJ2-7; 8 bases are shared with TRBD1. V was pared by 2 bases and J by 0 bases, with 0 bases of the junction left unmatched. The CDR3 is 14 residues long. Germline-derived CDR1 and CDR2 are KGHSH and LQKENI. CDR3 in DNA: TGTGCCAGCTCACCAGGGACAGGCTCCTACGAGCAGTACTTC. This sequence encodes CASSPGTGSYEQYF.

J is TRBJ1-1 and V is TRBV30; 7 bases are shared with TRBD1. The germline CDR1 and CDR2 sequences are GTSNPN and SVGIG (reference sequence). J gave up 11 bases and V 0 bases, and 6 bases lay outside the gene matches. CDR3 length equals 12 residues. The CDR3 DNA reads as TGTGCCTGGAGTGTACGACAGGGTAATGCTTTCTTT. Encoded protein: CAWSVRQGNAFF.

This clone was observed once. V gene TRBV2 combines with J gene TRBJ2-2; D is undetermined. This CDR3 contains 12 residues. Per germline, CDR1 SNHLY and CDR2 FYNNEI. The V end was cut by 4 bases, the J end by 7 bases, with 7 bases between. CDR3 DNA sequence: TGTGCCAGCAGTGTGGTTGGCGGGGAGCTGTTTTTT. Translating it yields CASSVVGGELFF. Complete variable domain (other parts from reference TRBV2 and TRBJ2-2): EPEVTQTPSHQVTQMGQEVILRCVPISNHLYFYWYRQILGQKVEFLVSFYNNEISEKSEIFDDQFSVERPDGSNFTLKIRSTKLEDSAMYFCASSVVGGELFFGEGSRLTVL.

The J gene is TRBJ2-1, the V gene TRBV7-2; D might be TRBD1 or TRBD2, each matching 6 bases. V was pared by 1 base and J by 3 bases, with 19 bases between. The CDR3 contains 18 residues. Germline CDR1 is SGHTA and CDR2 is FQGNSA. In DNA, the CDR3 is TGTGCCAGCAGCTTAGAAATTTTCAGGGGCGGGATCTACAATGAGCAGTTCTTC. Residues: CASSLEIFRGGIYNEQFF. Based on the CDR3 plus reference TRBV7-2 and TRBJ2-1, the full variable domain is GAGVSQSPSNKVTEKGKDVELRCDPISGHTALYWYRQSLGQGLEFLIYFQGNSAPDKSGLPSDRFSAERTGGSVSTLTIQRTQQEDSAVYLCASSLEIFRGGIYNEQFFGPGTRLTVL.

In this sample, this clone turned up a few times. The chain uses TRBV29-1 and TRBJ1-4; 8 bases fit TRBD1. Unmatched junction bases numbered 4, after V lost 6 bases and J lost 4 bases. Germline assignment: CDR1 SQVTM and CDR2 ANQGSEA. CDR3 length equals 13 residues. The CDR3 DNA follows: TGCAGCGTCAGGACAGGGTATAATGAAAAACTGTTTTTT. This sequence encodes CSVRTGYNEKLFF.

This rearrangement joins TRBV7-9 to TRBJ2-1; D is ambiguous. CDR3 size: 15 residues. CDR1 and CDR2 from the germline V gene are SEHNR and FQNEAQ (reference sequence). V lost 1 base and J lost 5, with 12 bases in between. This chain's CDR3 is CASSLVEAANNEQFF. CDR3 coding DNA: TGTGCCAGCAGCTTAGTTGAGGCGGCTAACAATGAGCAGTTCTTC.

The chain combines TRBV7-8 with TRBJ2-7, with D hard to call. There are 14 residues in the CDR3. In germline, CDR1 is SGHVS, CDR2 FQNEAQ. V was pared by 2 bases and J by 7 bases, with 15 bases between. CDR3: CASSLWTAAGEQYF. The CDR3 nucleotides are TGTGCCAGCAGCTTATGGACGGCGGCCGGGGAGCAGTACTTC.

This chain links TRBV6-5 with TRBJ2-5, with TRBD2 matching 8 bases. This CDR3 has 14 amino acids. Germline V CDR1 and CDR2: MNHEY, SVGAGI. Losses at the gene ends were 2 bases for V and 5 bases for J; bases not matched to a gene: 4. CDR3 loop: CASSYEAGGETQYF. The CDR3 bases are TGTGCCAGCAGTTACGAGGCGGGAGGTGAGACCCAGTACTTC.

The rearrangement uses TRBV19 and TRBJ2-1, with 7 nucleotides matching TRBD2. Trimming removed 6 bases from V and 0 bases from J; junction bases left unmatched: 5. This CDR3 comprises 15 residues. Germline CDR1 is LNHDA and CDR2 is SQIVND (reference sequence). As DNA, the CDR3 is TGTGCCAGTAGAAAAGCGGGAAGCTCCTACAATGAGCAGTTCTTC. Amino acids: CASRKAGSSYNEQFF.

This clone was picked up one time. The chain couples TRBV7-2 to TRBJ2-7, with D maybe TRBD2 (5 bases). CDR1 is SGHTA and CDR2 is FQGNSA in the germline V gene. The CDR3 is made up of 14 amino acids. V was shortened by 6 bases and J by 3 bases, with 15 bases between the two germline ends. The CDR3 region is CASRKPGMIYEQYF. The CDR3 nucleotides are TGTGCCAGCAGGAAACCCGGGATGATCTACGAGCAGTACTTC.

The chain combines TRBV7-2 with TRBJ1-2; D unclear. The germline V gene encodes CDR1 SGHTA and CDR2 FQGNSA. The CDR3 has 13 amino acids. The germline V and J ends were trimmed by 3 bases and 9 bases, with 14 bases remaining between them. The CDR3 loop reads CASSFDHRSRYTF. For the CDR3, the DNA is TGTGCCAGCAGCTTTGACCACCGTTCTCGCTACACCTTC.

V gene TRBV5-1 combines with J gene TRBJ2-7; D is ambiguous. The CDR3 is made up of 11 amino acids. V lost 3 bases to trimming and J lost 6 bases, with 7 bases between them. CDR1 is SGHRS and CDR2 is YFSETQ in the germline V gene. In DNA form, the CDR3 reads TGCGCCAGCAGCTCCGGCGTCGAGCAGTACTTC. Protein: CASSSGVEQYF.

This CDR3 reads CASSQGHNTGELFF. In DNA, the CDR3 is TGTGCCAGCAGCCAAGGACACAACACCGGGGAGCTGTTTTTT. The rearrangement links TRBV14 to TRBJ2-2; D unresolved. V lost 1 base and J 2 bases, leaving 5 bases between the germline ends. This CDR3 spans 14 amino acids. Germline V lookup: CDR1 SGHDN, CDR2 FVKESK.